The T cell receptor (beta chain) described here comes from a study of blood T cell repertoires in COVID-19. Original processing methods: Reference gene primer amplification gave estimated nucleated cell counts. TCRdb's table, derived via immunoSEQ multiplex PCR, lists solely in-frame clones and lacks some. The V and J calls and the clone size are those of that table, but D and trimming were determined from the DNA. The sample comprises 80,000 or so clones, 65% to 90% of which are singletons, and approximately 40% rests with the top ten. Trimming removed 2 bases from V and 0 bases from J, with 16 bases in between. This CDR3 region has 17 residues. Germline loops: CDR1 SGHAT, CDR2 FQNNGV.

The sequence was obtained from an elderly man with acute or convalescent COVID-19. The specimen was peripheral blood. This sequence joins TRBV11-2 and TRBJ1-2, with D maybe TRBD1 (5 bases). CDR3 DNA sequence: TGTGCCAGCAGCTTATCGGCTGGACCGGGGGCTAACTATGGCTACACCTTC. This sequence encodes CASSLSAGPGANYGYTF.